The sequence of this T cell receptor beta chain was determined in a study of blood T cell repertoires in COVID-19. About the research overall: Sources were T cells, B-cell-depleted T cells, or PBMCs; the material itself was cDNA or gDNA.

Germline-derived CDR1 and CDR2 are DFQATT and SNEGSKA (reference sequence). The ends lost 3 bases at V and 2 bases at J; junction bases unmatched: 7. The CDR3 extends over 16 amino acids. Participants came from about two dozen US areas, aged roughly 18 to 89 years. Each participant's cohort was designated according to participant-reported clinical history. Study processing details: By means of reference gene primer amplification, nucleated cell counts were estimated. The data were produced by immunoSEQ multiplex PCR, yet TCRdb's version contains in-frame clones alone and is incomplete. The V and J calls and clone size come from that table; D and trimming were worked out from the DNA. This sample has about 150,000 clones; under 90% occur once, and the top ten carry 8%.

The specimen was PBMCs or T cells enriched from blood (not recorded which). The source is a woman in her 50s who had recovered from COVID-19. This chain uses TRBV20-1 with TRBJ2-1; 10 bases agree with TRBD2. The CDR3 region is CSASSDSGGTYNEQFF. Written as DNA, the CDR3 is TGCAGTGCTAGTTCCGATAGCGGGGGGACCTACAATGAGCAGTTCTTC.